The present TCR beta chain was sequenced within a study of CD8 T cells in Susac syndrome. Study-level points and caveats: In its TCR sequencing and HLA analysis, the study acknowledged that the number of individuals was relatively small.

The CDR3 covers 16 residues. Trimming cost V 3 bases and J 1 base, with 13 bases left between them. CDR1 MDHEN and CDR2 SYDVKM come from the germline V gene. Random hexamers primed reverse transcription of roughly 0.5 to 1 ug RNA. Amplification of TCR beta CDR3 spanned 54 Vbeta and 13 Jbeta via immunoSEQ multiplex PCR. Using its own MiXCR run on the immunoSEQ multiplex PCR reads, TCRdb lists one record per CDR3 protein. The sample has roughly 80,000 distinct CDR3 sequences, 90% to 95% seen once. Blood CD8+ and CD4+ T cells underwent high-throughput TCR beta sequencing. FACS enriched CD8+ TEMRA cells, while bulk CD8+ and CD4+ were negatively isolated. A remark on this clonotype: Its target is not known.

V and J are TRBV28 and TRBJ2-1; TRBD2 might be the D (5 bases). This receptor was taken from a human donor with multiple sclerosis. What was sequenced was CD8+ T cells from PBMCs. The DNA of the CDR3 is TGTGCCAGCAGTTTCCGGGGTATGTTATCCTACAATGAGCAGTTCTTC. It translates to CASSFRGMLSYNEQFF.